These 28 T cell receptor beta chains originate from one sample sequenced in a study of control samples from healthy donors and cancer patients. TCRdb keeps only in-frame clones here, not all; method: immunoSEQ multiplex PCR. The data contain roughly 150,000 clones, 89% of them singletons. Sequenced input: blood. The source is a man aged 25 to 45 in good health.

The J gene is TRBJ1-6, the V gene TRBV3-1 (or the pseudogene TRBV3-2), with a tentative D call TRBD1 (5 bases). The V end was cut by 1 base, the J end by 11 bases, with 24 bases between. CDR1 is LGHDT, CDR2 YNNKEL, per germline (reference sequence). This CDR3 has 18 residues. The CDR3 DNA reads TGTGCCAGCAGCCAAGGGCGTATGGCTGAACATTTCAGGGCACCCCTCCACTTT. Amino acids: CASSQGRMAEHFRAPLHF.

V gene TRBV7-9 combines with J gene TRBJ2-5; D perhaps matches TRBD1 (5 bases). Germline V gene data show CDR1 as SEHNR and CDR2 as FQNEAQ (reference sequence). V lost 6 bases, J lost 4 bases, and 15 bases lay in between. This CDR3 region has 14 residues. The CDR3 sequence is CASRVELTGETQYF. In nucleotides, the CDR3 is TGTGCCAGCAGAGTAGAACTTACAGGAGAGACCCAGTACTTC.

V gene TRBV6-5 combines with J gene TRBJ1-1; 7 bases are shared with TRBD1. The germline V gene has CDR1 MNHEY and CDR2 SVGAGI. Trimming took 7 bases from V and 3 from J; bases not matched to a gene: 8. The CDR3 totals 14 residues. CDR3 sequence reads: CASTIDRADTEAFF. As DNA, the CDR3 is TGTGCCAGCACAATCGACAGGGCGGACACTGAAGCTTTCTTT.

The genes are TRBV24-1 and TRBJ2-2; D tentatively reads TRBD1 or TRBD2 (5 bases each). The CDR3 totals 17 residues. Trimming pared 5 bases from V and 5 bases from J, leaving 20 bases between. CDR1 and CDR2 from the germline V gene are KGHDR and SFDVKD. CDR3 residues: CATSGTGIPDNTGELFF. The CDR3 DNA is TGTGCCACCAGTGGAACCGGGATCCCGGACAATACCGGGGAGCTGTTTTTT.

The chain joins TRBV6-2 or TRBV6-3 to TRBJ2-7, with D uncertain. V lost 2 bases and J 5 bases, leaving 4 bases between the germline ends. CDR3 length: 11 amino acids. The V gene's germline CDR1 is MNHEY and CDR2 SVGEGT. The CDR3 is CASSYTNEQYF. CDR3 coding DNA: TGTGCCAGCAGTTACACAAACGAGCAGTACTTC.

The chain employs TRBV7-9 and TRBJ1-1, with no clear D. The CDR3 contains 13 residues. The V end lost 2 bases, the J end lost 4 bases, and 8 bases lay between the germline ends. Germline CDR1 is SEHNR and CDR2 is FQNEAQ (reference sequence). CDR3 sequence (DNA): TGTGCCAGCAGCTTATGGTTGAGCACTGAAGCTTTCTTT. It encodes CASSLWLSTEAFF.

The chain has TRBV19 and TRBJ1-4; 8 bases are shared with TRBD1. V was pared by 5 bases and J by 8 bases, with 7 bases of the junction left unmatched. There are 14 residues in the CDR3. Per the germline V gene, CDR1 is LNHDA and CDR2 is SQIVND (reference sequence). Here the CDR3 DNA reads TGTGCCAGTAGTGTCGGACAGGGAAGGGAAAAACTGTTTTTT. It specifies CASSVGQGREKLFF.

The rearrangement uses TRBV2 and TRBJ2-7, with 7 bases matching TRBD1. This CDR3 contains 14 residues. With V trimmed by 4 bases and J by 0 bases, 3 bases remained unmatched. Per germline, CDR1 SNHLY and CDR2 FYNNEI. The CDR3 nucleotides are TGTGCCAGCAGTGGGACAGGCAGCTCCTACGAGCAGTACTTC. This translates into CASSGTGSSYEQYF.

The genes are TRBV7-6 and TRBJ2-1; no clear D. Germline V CDR1 and CDR2: SGHVS, FNYEAQ. Between the trimmed V and J ends, which lost 5 bases and 0 bases, there was a span of 14 bases. This CDR3 contains 16 residues. As DNA, the CDR3 is TGTGCCAGCAGCCAGAGTGGCACTTACTCCTACAATGAGCAGTTCTTC. Encoded protein: CASSQSGTYSYNEQFF.

The chain carries TRBV4-3 and TRBJ2-7; D is unclear. Germline assignment: CDR1 LGHNA and CDR2 YSLEER. The CDR3 sequence is 16 residues long. V was shortened by 0 bases and J by 3 bases, with 15 bases between the two germline ends. CDR3 DNA: TGCGCCAGCAGCCAAGATGGTGGCGGCGGCAACTACGAGCAGTACTTC. This translates into CASSQDGGGGNYEQYF.

This clone was picked up one time. J is TRBJ2-2 and V is TRBV5-1; the match to TRBD2 covers 8 bases. The length of the CDR3 is 15 residues. J was trimmed by 3 bases and V by 4 bases; bases with no gene match: 5. Germline assignment: CDR1 SGHRS and CDR2 YFSETQ. The CDR3: CASSLRTSYTGELFF. CDR3 DNA sequence: TGCGCCAGCAGCCTTCGGACTAGCTACACCGGGGAGCTGTTTTTT.

The rearrangement uses TRBV7-3 and TRBJ2-1, with D perhaps matching TRBD2 (7 bases). V dropped 0 bases and J dropped 7 bases, with 13 bases sitting between them. The CDR3 has 15 residues. The germline CDR1 and CDR2 sequences are SGHTA and FQGTGA. The CDR3 sequence is CASSLTGAGRNEQFF. The CDR3 DNA is TGTGCCAGCAGCTTAACGGGGGCCGGGAGGAATGAGCAGTTCTTC. Variable domain in full (rest from reference TRBV7-3 and TRBJ2-1): GAGVSQTPSNKVTEKGKYVELRCDPISGHTALYWYRQSLGQGPEFLIYFQGTGAADDSGLPNDRFFAVRPEGSVSTLKIQRTERGDSAVYLCASSLTGAGRNEQFFGPGTRLTVL.

The J gene is TRBJ1-1, the V gene TRBV25-1; 7 nucleotides match TRBD1. Trimming removed 8 bases from V and 1 base from J; junction bases left unmatched: 10. Germline lookup yields CDR1 MGHDK and CDR2 SYGVNS. This CDR3 has 15 residues. The CDR3 DNA reads TGTGCCAGCGCACTGAGAGGGACAGCGAACACTGAAGCTTTCTTT. Protein product: CASALRGTANTEAFF.

The V call is TRBV11-3, the J call TRBJ1-2, with D unclear. The CDR3 covers 12 residues. The V gene lost 0 bases and the J gene lost 14 bases, with 13 bases spanning the gap. Germline CDR1 is SGHNT and CDR2 is YENEEA. The CDR3 here is CASSLDPDGGTF. The CDR3 bases are TGTGCCAGCAGCTTAGATCCGGACGGAGGGACCTTC.

The chain carries TRBV6-5 and TRBJ2-1; TRBD1 matches 7 bases. Germline V gene lookup returns CDR1 MNHEY and CDR2 SVGAGI. The CDR3 has 14 amino acids. J was trimmed by 2 bases and V by 8 bases; bases with no gene match: 6. CDR3 sequence (DNA): TGTGCCAGCGGCAGACAGGGAGCCTACAATGAGCAGTTCTTC. Its protein is CASGRQGAYNEQFF.

The V gene is TRBV6-2 or TRBV6-3, the J gene TRBJ1-2, with 8 bases matching TRBD1. This CDR3 has 15 amino acids. With 5 bases clipped from V and 6 bases from J, the junction kept 11 bases outside the gene matches. Per the germline V gene, CDR1 is MNHEY and CDR2 is SVGEGT. The CDR3 region is CASSDRQGNLNGYTF. The CDR3 coding sequence is TGTGCCAGCAGTGACCGACAGGGGAATTTGAATGGCTACACCTTC.

The gene calls are TRBV7-9 and TRBJ1-6; perhaps TRBD1 as D (6 bases). This CDR3 contains 15 residues. The V end lost 3 bases, the J end lost 10 bases, and 16 bases lay between the germline ends. CDR1 and CDR2 from the germline V gene are SEHNR and FQNEAQ (reference sequence). The CDR3 DNA reads TGTGCCAGCAGCTTCCGAACGTCAGGGGAATCACCCCTCCACTTT. This codes for CASSFRTSGESPLHF.

The V gene is TRBV7-2, the J gene TRBJ1-6, with unresolved D. The CDR3 length is 14 residues. Germline V gene sequence: CDR1 SGHTA, CDR2 FQGNSA. Trimming pared 1 base from V and 6 bases from J, leaving 7 bases between. The CDR3 is CASSLETVNSPLHF. CDR3 DNA: TGTGCCAGCAGCTTAGAGACGGTTAATTCACCCCTCCACTTT.

The rearrangement joins TRBV6-2 or TRBV6-3 to TRBJ2-7; 7 bases are shared with TRBD2. CDR3 length: 15 residues. V was pared by 2 bases and J by 3 bases, with 7 bases of the junction left unmatched. The germline V gene has CDR1 MNHEY and CDR2 SVGEGT. This chain's CDR3 is CASSYEPTSFYEQYF. CDR3 bases: TGTGCCAGCAGTTACGAGCCGACTAGCTTCTACGAGCAGTACTTC.

This chain connects TRBV4-1 to TRBJ2-7, with 7 bases aligning to TRBD2. Germline V lookup: CDR1 MGHRA, CDR2 YSYEKL. Germline trimming cut 3 bases from V and 2 bases from J; bases unmatched to any gene: 7. This CDR3 region has 15 residues. Here the CDR3 reads CASSQYVGGTYEQYF. The CDR3 nucleotides are TGCGCCAGCAGCCAGTACGTGGGGGGGACCTACGAGCAGTACTTC.

The chain has TRBV2 and TRBJ1-2; D is unclear. Germline V gene sequence: CDR1 SNHLY, CDR2 FYNNEI. The CDR3 is 13 residues long. V gave up 6 bases and J gave up 2 bases, with 10 bases separating them. The CDR3 DNA follows: TGTGCCAGCAGAGAACAGCGAAACTATGGCTACACCTTC. Its translation is CASREQRNYGYTF.

The chain carries TRBV9 and TRBJ1-2; TRBD1 matches at 7 bases. The CDR3 totals 14 residues. The germline V gene has CDR1 SGDLS and CDR2 YYNGEE. The V and J ends lost 0 bases and 6 bases, in that order; junction bases with no gene match: 5. The CDR3 region is CASSVVLGGHGYTF. The CDR3 DNA reads as TGTGCCAGCAGCGTAGTTTTAGGGGGCCATGGCTACACCTTC.

This chain uses TRBV2 with TRBJ1-2; D is possibly TRBD1 (6 bases). Germline loops: CDR1 SNHLY, CDR2 FYNNEI. The CDR3 totals 13 residues. Trimming shortened V by 4 bases and J by 2 bases, and 8 bases separated the two germline ends. CDR3: CASSVDRNYGYTF. In nucleotides, the CDR3 is TGTGCCAGCAGTGTGGACAGAAACTATGGCTACACCTTC.

The chain links TRBV11-3 to TRBJ2-7; the match to TRBD2 covers 14 bases. The CDR3 consists of 18 residues. Germline V gene lookup returns CDR1 SGHNT and CDR2 YENEEA. V shed 1 base, J shed 4 bases, and the junction held 9 bases outside the gene matches. The CDR3 DNA follows: TGTGCCAGCAGCTTAGGACTAGCGGGAGGGCCAGTACAGTACGAGCAGTACTTC. Translation gives CASSLGLAGGPVQYEQYF.

The chain carries TRBV18 and TRBJ1-5; D is uncertain. Trimming left V 3 bases short and J 5 bases short, with 11 bases between. This CDR3 is 14 amino acids long. CDR1 and CDR2 (germline): KGHSH, LQKENI. Written as DNA, the CDR3 is TGTGCCAGCTCACCTACGGCGCGGGATCAGCCCCAGCATTTT. It specifies CASSPTARDQPQHF.

The chain carries TRBV7-2 and TRBJ1-3; possibly TRBD1 for D (5 bases). V was clipped by 1 base and J by 7 bases, with 17 bases between them. CDR1 and CDR2 (germline): SGHTA, FQGNSA. There are 16 residues in the CDR3. As DNA, the CDR3 is TGTGCCAGCAGCTTAGACGGGACTCCGGCTAGCAACACCATATATTTT. Residues: CASSLDGTPASNTIYF.

The J gene is TRBJ1-4, the V gene TRBV6-5, with TRBD1 as a possible D gene (5 bases). The V end lost 6 bases, the J end lost 0 bases, and 11 bases lay between the germline ends. The CDR3 covers 15 residues. Germline values: CDR1 MNHEY, CDR2 SVGAGI. The CDR3 spells CASRLGQSTNEKLFF. In DNA, the CDR3 is TGTGCCAGCAGGCTTGGACAATCAACTAATGAAAAACTGTTTTTT.

The rearrangement uses TRBV2 and TRBJ1-2, with D possibly being TRBD1 (6 bases). The length of the CDR3 is 16 residues. Trimming stripped 3 bases from V and 1 base from J, with 15 bases between. CDR1 and CDR2 (germline): SNHLY, FYNNEI. The CDR3 nucleotides are TGTGCCAGCAGTGAGGACACAGGGAATCTTAACTATGGCTACACCTTC. This encodes CASSEDTGNLNYGYTF.